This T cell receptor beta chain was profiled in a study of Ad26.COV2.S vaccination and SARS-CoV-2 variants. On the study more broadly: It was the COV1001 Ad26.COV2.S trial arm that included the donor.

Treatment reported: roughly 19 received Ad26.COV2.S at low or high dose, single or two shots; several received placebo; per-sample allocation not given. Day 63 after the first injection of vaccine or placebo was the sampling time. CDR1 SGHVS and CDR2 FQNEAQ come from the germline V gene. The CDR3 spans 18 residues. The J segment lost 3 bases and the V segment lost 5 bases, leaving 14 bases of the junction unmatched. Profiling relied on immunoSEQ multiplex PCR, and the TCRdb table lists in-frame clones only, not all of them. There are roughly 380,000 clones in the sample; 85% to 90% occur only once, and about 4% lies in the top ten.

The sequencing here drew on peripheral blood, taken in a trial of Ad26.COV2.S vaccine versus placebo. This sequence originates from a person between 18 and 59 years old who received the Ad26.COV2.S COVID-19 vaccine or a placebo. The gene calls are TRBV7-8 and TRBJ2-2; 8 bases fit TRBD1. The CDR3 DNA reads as TGTGCCAGCAGCCGAAGGGGCGGCGGGACAGGTTACACCGGGGAGCTGTTTTTT. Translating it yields CASSRRGGGTGYTGELFF. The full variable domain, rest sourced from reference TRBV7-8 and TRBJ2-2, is GAGVSQSPRYKVAKRGQDVALRCDPISGHVSLFWYQQALGQGPEFLTYFQNEAQLDKSGLPSDRFFAERPEGSVSTLKIQRTQQEDSAVYLCASSRRGGGTGYTGELFFGEGSRLTVL.